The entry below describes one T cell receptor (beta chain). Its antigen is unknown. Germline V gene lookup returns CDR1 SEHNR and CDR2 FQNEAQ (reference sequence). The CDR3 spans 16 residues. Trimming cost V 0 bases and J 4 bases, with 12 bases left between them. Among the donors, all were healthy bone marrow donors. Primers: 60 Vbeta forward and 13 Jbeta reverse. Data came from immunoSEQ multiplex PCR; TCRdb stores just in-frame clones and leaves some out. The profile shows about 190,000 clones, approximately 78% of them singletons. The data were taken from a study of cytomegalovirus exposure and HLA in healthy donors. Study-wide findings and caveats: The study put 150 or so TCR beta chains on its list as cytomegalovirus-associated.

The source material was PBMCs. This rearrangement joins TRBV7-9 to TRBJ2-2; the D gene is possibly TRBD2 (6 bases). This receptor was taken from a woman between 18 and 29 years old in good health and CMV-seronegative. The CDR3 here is CASSLAREASTGELFF. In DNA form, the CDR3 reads TGTGCCAGCAGCTTAGCGAGGGAGGCGAGCACCGGGGAGCTGTTTTTT.